This TCR beta chain comes out of a study of blood T cell repertoires in COVID-19. About the research overall: Sites across the United States, Italy and Spain contributed samples from acute and convalescent COVID-19.

In assigning cohorts, the study relied on participant-reported clinical history. In Cohort 3, a recovered donor had either two negative PCRs, clearance, or symptom resolution. Clones were sequenced by immunoSEQ multiplex PCR, and TCRdb holds only the in-frame ones, with some missing. This sample carries 280,000 or so clones, about 85% of them seen once, and the ten largest clones take under 3%. The sample taken for sequencing was PBMCs or T cells enriched from blood (not recorded which). The TCR originated in a woman aged 50 to 60 who had recovered from COVID-19.

CDR3 in amino acids: CASTVDRVLAEAFF. For the CDR3, the DNA is TGTGCCAGTACCGTGGACAGGGTATTAGCTGAAGCTTTCTTT. The chain joins TRBV19 to TRBJ1-1; 8 nucleotides align to TRBD1. From germline, CDR1 is LNHDA and CDR2 SQIVND (reference sequence). The J segment lost 6 bases and the V segment lost 7 bases, leaving 10 bases of the junction unmatched. This CDR3 has 14 amino acids.